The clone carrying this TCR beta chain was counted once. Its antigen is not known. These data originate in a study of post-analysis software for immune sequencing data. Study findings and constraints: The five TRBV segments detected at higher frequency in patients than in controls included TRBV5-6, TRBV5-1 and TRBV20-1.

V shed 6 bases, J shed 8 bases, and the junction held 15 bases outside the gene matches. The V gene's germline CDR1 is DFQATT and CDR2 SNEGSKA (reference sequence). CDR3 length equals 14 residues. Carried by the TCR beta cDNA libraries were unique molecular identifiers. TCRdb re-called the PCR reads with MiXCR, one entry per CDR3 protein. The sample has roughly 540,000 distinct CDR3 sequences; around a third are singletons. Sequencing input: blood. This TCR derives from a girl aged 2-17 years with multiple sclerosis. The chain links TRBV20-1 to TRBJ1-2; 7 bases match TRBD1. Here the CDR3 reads CSASRGEGAGGYTF. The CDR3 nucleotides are TGCAGTGCGTCAAGAGGGGAGGGGGCGGGAGGCTACACCTTC.